These 18 T cell receptor beta chains came from one sample sequenced in a study of T cell changes during pregnancy in multiple sclerosis. Clones were read by immunoSEQ multiplex PCR, and TCRdb kept only the in-frame ones, dropping some. The repertoire holds about 51,000 clones, with roughly 93% as singletons. Sequenced here: peripheral blood, sampled in the second trimester of pregnancy. The receptor source for this set is a female donor with multiple sclerosis, enrolled in a pregnancy study.

This clone is a singleton in its sample. The chain recombines TRBV4-2 with TRBJ2-7; 14 bases fit TRBD2. The germline gives CDR1 LGHNA, CDR2 YNFKEQ. Trimming at V came to 5 bases and at J to 5 bases, leaving 5 bases not matched to a gene. The CDR3 is made up of 15 amino acids. This CDR3 reads CASSKGLAGVNEQYF. DNA of the CDR3: TGTGCCAGCAGCAAGGGACTAGCGGGAGTTAACGAGCAGTACTTC.

The CDR3 sequence is CASSPGQGITEAFF. The CDR3 nucleotides are TGCGCCAGCAGCCCCGGACAGGGGATCACTGAAGCTTTCTTT. The rearrangement links TRBV23-1 to TRBJ1-1; TRBD1 matches at 9 bases. TRBV23-1 is an ORF, with its function uncertain. The CDR3 has 14 amino acids. Trimming removed 6 bases from V and 4 bases from J; junction bases left unmatched: 6.

This clone has a single count. CDR3 nucleotide sequence: TGCGCCAGCAGCCCCGGGGTAGCGGGAGGGCCAAGCAATGAGCAGTTCTTC. This gives the protein CASSPGVAGGPSNEQFF. The chain employs TRBV5-1 and TRBJ2-1; 11 bases are a match to TRBD2. V lost 4 bases and J lost 6; bases outside the gene matches: 12. The CDR3 consists of 17 residues. CDR1 is SGHRS and CDR2 is YFSETQ in the germline V gene.

This chain connects TRBV7-9 to TRBJ1-1; 7 bases match TRBD1. Germline V gene lookup returns CDR1 SEHNR and CDR2 FQNEAQ (reference sequence). This CDR3 comprises 14 residues. Losses at the gene ends were 5 bases for V and 10 bases for J; bases not matched to a gene: 13. CDR3 amino acids: CASSHSTGARGAFF. CDR3 bases: TGTGCCAGCAGCCACTCTACAGGGGCTCGTGGAGCTTTCTTT.

Only a few counts were recorded for this clone. V and J are TRBV10-3 and TRBJ1-1, with D uncertain. V lost 2 bases to trimming and J lost 11 bases, with 12 bases between them. Germline V lookup: CDR1 ENHRY, CDR2 SYGVKD. The CDR3 has 12 residues. CDR3 loop: CAISESRVWAFF. The CDR3 DNA is TGTGCCATCAGTGAGAGCCGGGTCTGGGCTTTCTTT.

The V and J genes are TRBV25-1 and TRBJ2-1, with D tentatively TRBD2 (5 bases). The CDR3 loop spans 12 amino acids. Trimming pared 3 bases from V and 12 bases from J, leaving 12 bases between. CDR1 and CDR2 from the germline V gene are MGHDK and SYGVNS. The CDR3 DNA is TGTGCCAGCAGTGATCGGGATCGGGTGCAGTTCTTC. Amino acids: CASSDRDRVQFF.

The chain is built from TRBV7-2 and TRBJ1-2, with 8 bases identical to TRBD1. Unmatched junction bases numbered 9, after V lost 3 bases and J lost 6 bases. Germline CDR1 and CDR2: SGHTA and FQGNSA. This CDR3 contains 15 residues. The CDR3 sequence is CASSLGGTGDHGYTF. CDR3 DNA sequence: TGTGCCAGCAGCTTGGGCGGGACAGGCGACCATGGCTACACCTTC.

The V call is TRBV7-9, the J call TRBJ1-1; 10 nucleotides align to TRBD1. This CDR3 has 14 residues. Germline V lookup: CDR1 SEHNR, CDR2 FQNEAQ (reference sequence). Unmatched junction bases numbered 4, after V lost 5 bases and J lost 4 bases. CDR3 sequence reads: CASSPTGGGTEAFF. CDR3 nucleotide sequence: TGTGCCAGCAGCCCGACAGGGGGCGGCACTGAAGCTTTCTTT.

The rearrangement joins TRBV27 to TRBJ1-5; 7 nucleotides agree with TRBD1. Germline loops: CDR1 MNHEY, CDR2 SMNVEV (reference sequence). CDR3 length: 13 residues. Trimming removed 6 bases from V and 2 bases from J; junction bases left unmatched: 1. The CDR3 here is CASRQGGNQPQHF. CDR3 nucleotides: TGTGCCAGCAGGCAGGGGGGCAATCAGCCCCAGCATTTT.

The rearrangement links TRBV6-6 to TRBJ2-7; 12 nucleotides line up with TRBD2. Germline CDR1 reads MNHNY; CDR2 reads SVGAGI (reference sequence). CDR3 length equals 16 residues. J gave up 0 bases and V 4 bases, and 4 bases lay outside the gene matches. This CDR3 is CASSLGLAGFSYEQYF. The DNA of the CDR3 is TGTGCCAGCAGTTTGGGACTAGCGGGTTTCTCCTACGAGCAGTACTTC.

This sequence joins TRBV27 and TRBJ2-7; 10 bases agree with TRBD1. V shed 4 bases and J 7 bases; nucleotides not matched to a gene: 10. CDR3 size: 15 residues. Looked up from germline, CDR1 is MNHEY and CDR2 is SMNVEV (reference sequence). CDR3 DNA sequence: TGTGCCAGCAGTTCAACGACAGGGGGCCTTGTAGAGCAGTACTTC. It encodes CASSSTTGGLVEQYF.

The J gene is TRBJ2-3, the V gene TRBV9; 12 bases map to TRBD2. Germline lookup yields CDR1 SGDLS and CDR2 YYNGEE. This CDR3 is 16 amino acids long. Unmatched junction bases numbered 5, after V lost 2 bases and J lost 4 bases. Here the CDR3 reads CASSVKLAGGPDTQYF. For the CDR3, the DNA is TGTGCCAGCAGCGTCAAGCTAGCGGGAGGGCCAGATACGCAGTATTTT.

V is TRBV27 and J is TRBJ1-6; D remains ambiguous. This CDR3 contains 16 residues. V gave up 0 bases and J gave up 0 bases, with 6 bases separating them. The germline V gene encodes CDR1 MNHEY and CDR2 SMNVEV (reference sequence). CDR3 bases: TGTGCCAGCAGTTTATCTCAGATCTCCTATAATTCACCCCTCCACTTT. Translation: CASSLSQISYNSPLHF.

The chain carries TRBV6-5 and TRBJ1-1, with D uncertain. Trimming left V 4 bases short and J 7 bases short, with 16 bases between. The V gene's germline CDR1 is MNHEY and CDR2 SVGAGI. The CDR3 totals 14 residues. The CDR3 nucleotides read TGTGCCAGCAGTTCCCTCGGGGTTTACAATGAAGCTTTCTTT. This sequence encodes CASSSLGVYNEAFF.

This clone was recorded many times. The chain joins TRBV30 to TRBJ2-2; TRBD1 matches at 9 bases. There are 14 residues in the CDR3. From germline, CDR1 is GTSNPN and CDR2 SVGIG (reference sequence). The ends lost 3 bases at V and 3 bases at J; junction bases unmatched: 2. The CDR3 is CAWRTGGDTGELFF. The CDR3 DNA reads as TGTGCCTGGAGGACAGGGGGTGACACCGGGGAGCTGTTTTTT.

The chain links TRBV6-4 to TRBJ2-1; 7 bases line up with TRBD1. The CDR3 loop spans 13 amino acids. With 3 bases clipped from V and 9 bases from J, the junction kept 5 bases outside the gene matches. Germline lookup yields CDR1 MRHNA and CDR2 SNTAGT. The CDR3 sequence: CASSEDGQAEQFF. Here the CDR3 DNA reads TGTGCCAGCAGTGAGGACGGACAGGCTGAGCAGTTCTTC.

The chain carries TRBV7-8 and TRBJ1-4; perhaps TRBD1 as D (6 bases). V lost 5 bases to trimming and J lost 8 bases, with 15 bases between them. This CDR3 region has 14 residues. Germline V CDR1 and CDR2: SGHVS, FQNEAQ. In DNA form, the CDR3 reads TGTGCCAGCAGCCGTGCGGGGGCTGGGGAAAAACTGTTTTTT. Residues: CASSRAGAGEKLFF.

The chain links TRBV5-8 to TRBJ2-7; 7 nucleotides match TRBD1. J lost 2 bases, V lost 3 bases, and 5 bases had no gene match. Looked up from germline, CDR1 is SGHTS and CDR2 is YDEGEE. This CDR3 comprises 14 residues. CDR3 in amino acids: CASSSGTVPYEQYF. In nucleotides, the CDR3 is TGTGCCAGCAGCTCTGGGACAGTACCCTACGAGCAGTACTTC. Using reference TRBV5-8 and TRBJ2-7 for the parts outside the CDR3, the full variable domain is EAGVTQSPTHLIKTRGQQATLRCSPISGHTSVYWYQQALGLGLQFLLWYDEGEERNRGNFPPRFSGRQFPNYSSELNVNALELEDSALYLCASSSGTVPYEQYFGPGTRLTVT.